This T cell receptor beta chain emerged from a study of shared clonotypes between healthy human individuals. Overall study context: Donors had three CD4 naive, three CD4 memory, two CD8 naive and one CD8 memory plate apiece.

As originally analysed: Sequence data from immunoSEQ were junction-only and lacked quality scores; consequently, filtering differed. The table came from immunoSEQ multiplex PCR; TCRdb's copy has only in-frame clones and leaves some out. V and J calls and clone size come straight from that table; D and trimming were deduced from the DNA. This table holds hundreds of thousands of clones, around 96% found once. It was CD45RO-negative cells, positively selected for CCR7, that made up naive CD8 cells, with terminally differentiated effector memory CD45RA+ cells excluded. Losses at the gene ends were 4 bases for V and 7 bases for J; bases not matched to a gene: 6. The CDR3 totals 14 residues. The germline V gene has CDR1 SGHDT and CDR2 YYEEEE. Overall study findings and caveats: Rarefaction demonstrated incomplete sorted-subset sequencing despite large depth. Enrolling few donors narrowed the genetic and exposure-history diversity that was represented.

With respect to this clone: Its specificity is not known.

The sequencing sample was made of naive CD8+ T cells sorted from blood. The genes are TRBV5-6 and TRBJ2-7; 12 nucleotides match TRBD2. The receptor was derived from a woman in her thirties in good health. CDR3 in DNA: TGTGCCAGCAGCGACGGACTAGCGGGATCGGAGCAGTACTTC. The encoded protein is CASSDGLAGSEQYF.